This T cell receptor (beta chain) was obtained from a study of PD-1 blockade in mismatch repair-deficient tumors. Repertoires were generated with immunoSEQ multiplex PCR, while TCRdb's copy carries only in-frame clones and drops some. There are 76,000 or so clones in the sample; approximately 80% occur only once, and less than 6.5% lies in the top ten. TCR sequencing covered a few patients who responded to pembrolizumab. The CDR3 spans 15 residues. Deletions cut 5 bases from V and 5 bases from J, with 18 bases between. Germline loops: CDR1 SEHNR, CDR2 FQNEAQ (reference sequence). This chain uses TRBV7-9 with TRBJ1-1; weak D call: TRBD1 (5 bases). This TCR came from an adult with mismatch repair-deficient cancer. The material sequenced was peripheral blood, taken 44 weeks after starting pembrolizumab. The CDR3 reads CASSPLNGGGTEAFF. The CDR3 region has the DNA TGTGCCAGCAGCCCTCTTAATGGGGGTGGGACTGAAGCTTTCTTT.